This entry lists 7 T cell receptor beta chains sequenced from one sample in a study of spatial heterogeneity in lung cancer. TCRdb re-called the 5' RACE reads with MiXCR, one entry per CDR3 protein. This sample has some 83,000 distinct CDR3 sequences, with under 8.5% found just once. The sample's time point: sample taken at primary tumor resection. Sequences were derived from PBMCs, sampled at surgery. The receptors shown here come from a male donor with early-stage non-small cell lung cancer.

This clonotype was counted only a few times. The chain combines TRBV7-2 with TRBJ1-1; D not certain. Trimming took 1 base from V and 11 from J, leaving 20 bases between them. The CDR3 loop spans 15 amino acids. From germline, CDR1 is SGHTA and CDR2 FQGNSA. CDR3 nucleotides: TGTGCCAGCAGCTTAGATGGGGAAGGGTCCAGAAACGCTTTCTTT. It is translated as CASSLDGEGSRNAFF.

This clonotype was seen many times. The chain links TRBV6-2 or TRBV6-3 to TRBJ2-7, with 7 bases matching TRBD1. This CDR3 spans 13 amino acids. Trimming at V came to 5 bases and at J to 5 bases, leaving 6 bases not matched to a gene. The germline V gene encodes CDR1 MNHEY and CDR2 SVGEGT. CDR3 in DNA: TGTGCCAGCAGTATGGGACAGTTCCACGAGCAGTACTTC. Protein product: CASSMGQFHEQYF.

This clonotype was seen repeatedly, ten times or more. This sequence joins TRBV6-2 or TRBV6-3 and TRBJ2-1; D gene uncertain. V was clipped by 8 bases and J by 4 bases, with 24 bases between them. Germline V CDR1 and CDR2: MNHEY, SVGEGT. The CDR3 is made up of 17 amino acids. For the CDR3, the DNA is TGTGCCAGCCGACCACTTCTAGGAAAAGAACCTTACAATGAGCAGTTCTTC. Translation gives CASRPLLGKEPYNEQFF.

This clonotype was seen repeatedly, ten times or more. V is TRBV7-2 and J is TRBJ2-3, with 13 bases that match TRBD2. CDR1 SGHTA and CDR2 FQGNSA come from the germline V gene. This CDR3 is built from 17 residues. Trimming at V came to 5 bases and at J to 2 bases, leaving 7 bases not matched to a gene. The CDR3 DNA reads as TGTGCCAGCAGCCAGAGGGGACTAGCGGGACCCACAGATACGCAGTATTTT. As protein: CASSQRGLAGPTDTQYF.

The chain uses TRBV3-1 and TRBJ2-2; D is unresolved. CDR3 length: 12 residues. Germline V gene lookup returns CDR1 LGHDT and CDR2 YNNKEL (reference sequence). With 1 base removed from V and 5 bases from J, the gap between germline ends came to 2 bases. The CDR3 region has the DNA TGTGCCAGCAGCCAAGTTACCGGGGAGCTGTTTTTT. This encodes CASSQVTGELFF. The whole variable domain, filled in from reference TRBV3-1 and TRBJ2-2, reads DTAVSQTPKYLVTQMGNDKSIKCEQNLGHDTMYWYKQDSKKFLKIMFSYNNKELIINETVPNRFSPKSPDKAHLNLHINSLELGDSAVYFCASSQVTGELFFGEGSRLTVL.

The chain has TRBV19 and TRBJ2-7; 7 positions agree with TRBD1. Germline-derived CDR1 and CDR2 are LNHDA and SQIVND (reference sequence). Trimming at V came to 8 bases and at J to 2 bases, leaving 3 bases not matched to a gene. This CDR3 spans 12 amino acids. The CDR3 region is CASGQATYEQYF. In DNA, the CDR3 is TGTGCCAGTGGACAGGCTACCTACGAGCAGTACTTC.

This clonotype was picked up a small number of times. This chain connects TRBV6-2 or TRBV6-3 to TRBJ2-1; TRBD1 agrees at 7 bases. Germline V CDR1 and CDR2: MNHEY, SVGEGT. V was clipped by 6 bases and J by 5 bases; unmatched bases: 10. CDR3 length: 15 residues. CDR3 nucleotides: TGTGCCAGCAGCCCACTCGGGACAGACAACAATGAGCAGTTCTTC. Its translation: CASSPLGTDNNEQFF.